This T cell receptor (beta chain) was captured in a study of T cells in Graves' hyperthyroidism and ophthalmopathy. Study-level findings and limits: Within blood appeared most thyroid clonotypes that had expanded above 0.001.

With respect to this clonotype: Its antigen is not known.

The CDR3 regions of TCR beta were amplified from RNA transcripts. The HTBI set primed first-round TCR CDR3 RT-PCR. In TCRdb, the multiplex PCR reads were re-called with MiXCR into one record per CDR3 protein. The repertoire holds fewer than 350,000 distinct CDR3 sequences, with around 13% as singletons. CDR3 length: 11 residues. Germline V gene lookup returns CDR1 ENHRY and CDR2 SYGVKD. After removal of 10 bases from V and 4 bases from J, the junction contained 3 bases not matched to a gene. Source material: blood. This receptor was obtained from a woman aged 40 to 55 with Graves' hyperthyroidism. The V and J genes are TRBV10-3 and TRBJ1-1; 7 bases line up with TRBD1. CDR3 in amino acids: CASQGGTEAFF. The DNA for the CDR3 is TGTGCCAGTCAGGGGGGCACTGAAGCTTTCTTT.